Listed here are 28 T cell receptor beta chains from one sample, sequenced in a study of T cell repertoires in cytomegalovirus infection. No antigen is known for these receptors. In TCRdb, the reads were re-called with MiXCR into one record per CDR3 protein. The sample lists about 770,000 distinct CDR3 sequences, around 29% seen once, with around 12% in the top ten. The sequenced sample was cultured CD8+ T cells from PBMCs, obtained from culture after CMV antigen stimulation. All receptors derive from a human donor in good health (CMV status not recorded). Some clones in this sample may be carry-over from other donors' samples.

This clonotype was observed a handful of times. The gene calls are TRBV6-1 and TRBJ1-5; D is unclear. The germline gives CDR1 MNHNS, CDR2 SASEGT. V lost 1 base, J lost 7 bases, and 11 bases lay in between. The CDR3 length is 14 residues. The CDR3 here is CASSEEIGGQPQHF. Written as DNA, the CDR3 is TGTGCCAGCAGTGAAGAGATAGGAGGACAGCCCCAGCATTTT.

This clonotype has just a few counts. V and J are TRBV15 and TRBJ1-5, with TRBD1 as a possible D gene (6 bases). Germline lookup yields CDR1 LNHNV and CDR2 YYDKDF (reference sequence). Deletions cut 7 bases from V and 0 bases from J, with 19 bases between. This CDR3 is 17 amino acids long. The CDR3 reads CATTYDQGKYSNQPQHF. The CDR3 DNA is TGTGCCACCACCTATGACCAGGGGAAGTATAGCAATCAGCCCCAGCATTTT.

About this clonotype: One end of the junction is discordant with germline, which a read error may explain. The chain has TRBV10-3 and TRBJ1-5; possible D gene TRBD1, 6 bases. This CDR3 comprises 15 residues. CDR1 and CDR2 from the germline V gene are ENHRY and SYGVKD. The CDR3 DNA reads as TGTGCCATCAGTAACAGGGCGGGGAGCAGTCAGCCCCAGCATTTT. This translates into CAISNRAGSSQPQHF.

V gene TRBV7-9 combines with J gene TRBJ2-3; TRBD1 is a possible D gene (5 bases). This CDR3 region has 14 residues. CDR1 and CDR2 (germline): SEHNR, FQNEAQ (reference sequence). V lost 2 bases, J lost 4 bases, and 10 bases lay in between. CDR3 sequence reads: CASSLLLGPDTQYF. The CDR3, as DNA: TGTGCCAGCAGCTTACTGCTGGGGCCAGATACGCAGTATTTT.

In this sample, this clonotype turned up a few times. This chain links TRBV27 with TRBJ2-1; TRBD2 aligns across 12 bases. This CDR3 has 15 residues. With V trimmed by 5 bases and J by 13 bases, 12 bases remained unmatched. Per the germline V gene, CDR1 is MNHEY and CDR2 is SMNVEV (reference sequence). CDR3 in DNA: TGTGCCAGCAGTCAGGGGACTAGCGGGTGGGTTGACCAGTTCTTC. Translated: CASSQGTSGWVDQFF.

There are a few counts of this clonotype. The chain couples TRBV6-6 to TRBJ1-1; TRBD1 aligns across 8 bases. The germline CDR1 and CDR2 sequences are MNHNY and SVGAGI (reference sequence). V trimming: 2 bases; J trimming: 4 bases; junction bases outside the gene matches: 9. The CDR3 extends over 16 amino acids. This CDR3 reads CASSYPSGQGGTEAFF. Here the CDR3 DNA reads TGTGCCAGCAGTTACCCTTCCGGACAGGGAGGCACTGAAGCTTTCTTT.

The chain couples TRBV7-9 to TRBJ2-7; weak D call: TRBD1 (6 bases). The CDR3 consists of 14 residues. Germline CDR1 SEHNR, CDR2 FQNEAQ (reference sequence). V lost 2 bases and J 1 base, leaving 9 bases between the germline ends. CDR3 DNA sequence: TGTGCCAGCAGCTTACCGGGACAATCCTACGAGCAGTACGTC. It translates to CASSLPGQSYEQYV.

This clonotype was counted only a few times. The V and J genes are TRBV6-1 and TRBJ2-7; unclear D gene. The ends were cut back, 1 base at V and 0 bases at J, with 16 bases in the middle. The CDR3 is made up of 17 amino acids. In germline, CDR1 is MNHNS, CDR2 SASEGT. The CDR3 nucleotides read TGTGCCAGCAGTGAAGTAATTGCCCGAAGGAGCTCCTACGAGCAGTACTTC. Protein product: CASSEVIARRSSYEQYF.

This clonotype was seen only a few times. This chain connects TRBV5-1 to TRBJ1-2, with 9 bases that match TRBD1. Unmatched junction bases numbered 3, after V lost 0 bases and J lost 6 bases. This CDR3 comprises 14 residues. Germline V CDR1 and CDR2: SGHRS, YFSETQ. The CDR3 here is CASSLGQGVDGYTF. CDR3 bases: TGCGCCAGCAGCTTGGGACAGGGGGTAGATGGCTACACCTTC.

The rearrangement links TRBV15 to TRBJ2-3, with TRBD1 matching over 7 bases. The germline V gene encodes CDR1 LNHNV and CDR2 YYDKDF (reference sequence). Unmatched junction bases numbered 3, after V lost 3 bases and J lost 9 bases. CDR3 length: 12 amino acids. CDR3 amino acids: CATSRTGTTQYF. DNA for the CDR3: TGTGCCACCAGCAGGACAGGGACAACGCAGTATTTT.

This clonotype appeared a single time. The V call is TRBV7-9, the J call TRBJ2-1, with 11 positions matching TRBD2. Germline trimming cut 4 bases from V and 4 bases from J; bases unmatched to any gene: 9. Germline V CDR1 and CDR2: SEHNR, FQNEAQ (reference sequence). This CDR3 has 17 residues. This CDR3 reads CASSSPETSGVYNEQFF. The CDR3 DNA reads TGTGCCAGCAGCTCCCCTGAGACTAGCGGGGTTTACAATGAGCAGTTCTTC.

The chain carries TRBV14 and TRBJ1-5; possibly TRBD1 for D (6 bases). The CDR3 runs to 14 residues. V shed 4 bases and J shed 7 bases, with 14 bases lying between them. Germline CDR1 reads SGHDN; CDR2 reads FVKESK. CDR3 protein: CASSRGEGQQPQHF. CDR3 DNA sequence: TGTGCCAGCAGCCGCGGAGAGGGACAACAGCCCCAGCATTTT.

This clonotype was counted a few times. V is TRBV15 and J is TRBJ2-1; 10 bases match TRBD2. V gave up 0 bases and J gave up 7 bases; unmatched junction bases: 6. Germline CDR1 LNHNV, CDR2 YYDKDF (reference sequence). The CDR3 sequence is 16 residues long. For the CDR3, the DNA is TGTGCCACCAGCAGAGAACTGAGCGGGGGGGCTAATGAGCAGTTCTTC. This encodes CATSRELSGGANEQFF.

CDR3 bases: TGCGCCAGCAGCCAAGGTAGCACAGATACGCAGTATTTT. Protein product: CASSQGSTDTQYF. This rearrangement joins TRBV4-1 to TRBJ2-3; no firm D call. From germline, CDR1 is MGHRA and CDR2 YSYEKL. This CDR3 has 13 residues. The V end was cut by 1 base, the J end by 0 bases, with 2 bases between.

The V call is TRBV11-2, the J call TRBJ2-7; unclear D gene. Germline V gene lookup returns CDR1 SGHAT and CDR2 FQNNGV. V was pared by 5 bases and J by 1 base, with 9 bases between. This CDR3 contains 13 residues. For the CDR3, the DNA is TGTGCCAGCAGCATTTGGCAGTCCTACGAGCAGTACGTC. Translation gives CASSIWQSYEQYV.

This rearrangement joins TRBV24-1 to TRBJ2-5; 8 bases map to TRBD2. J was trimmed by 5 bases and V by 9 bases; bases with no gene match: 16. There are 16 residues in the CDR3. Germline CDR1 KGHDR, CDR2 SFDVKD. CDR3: CATGSDSGVRGETQYF. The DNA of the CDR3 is TGTGCCACCGGGTCGGATAGCGGGGTTCGGGGGGAGACCCAGTACTTC.

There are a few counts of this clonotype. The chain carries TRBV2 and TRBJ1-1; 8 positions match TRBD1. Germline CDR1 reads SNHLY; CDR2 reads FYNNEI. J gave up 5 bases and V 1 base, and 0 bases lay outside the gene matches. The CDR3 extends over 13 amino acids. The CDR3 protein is CASSEDRGTEAFF. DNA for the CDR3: TGTGCCAGCAGTGAAGACAGGGGGACTGAAGCTTTCTTT.

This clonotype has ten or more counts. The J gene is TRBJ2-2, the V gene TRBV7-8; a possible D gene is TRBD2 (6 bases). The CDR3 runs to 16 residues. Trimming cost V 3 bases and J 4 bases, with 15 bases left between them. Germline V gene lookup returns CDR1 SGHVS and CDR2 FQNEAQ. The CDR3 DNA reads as TGTGCCAGCAGCTTCCCGGGACTGACAACCACCGGGGAGCTGTTTTTT. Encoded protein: CASSFPGLTTTGELFF.

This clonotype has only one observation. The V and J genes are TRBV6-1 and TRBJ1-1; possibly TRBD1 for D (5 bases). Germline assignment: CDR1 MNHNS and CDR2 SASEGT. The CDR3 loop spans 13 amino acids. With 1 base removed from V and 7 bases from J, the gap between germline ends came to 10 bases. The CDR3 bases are TGTGCCAGCAGTGAAGGAGGGGCGGGTGAAGCTTTCTTT. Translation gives CASSEGGAGEAFF.

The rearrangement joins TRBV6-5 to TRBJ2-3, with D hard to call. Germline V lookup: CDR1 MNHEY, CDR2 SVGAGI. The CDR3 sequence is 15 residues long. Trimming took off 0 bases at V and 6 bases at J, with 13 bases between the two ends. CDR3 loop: CASSYSSLLTDTQYF. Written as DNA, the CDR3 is TGTGCCAGCAGTTACTCTAGCTTGCTCACGGATACGCAGTATTTT.

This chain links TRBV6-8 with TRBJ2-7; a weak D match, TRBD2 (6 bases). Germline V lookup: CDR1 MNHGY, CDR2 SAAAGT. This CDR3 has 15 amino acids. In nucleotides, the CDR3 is TGTGCCAGCAACGACCCGGGGACTTCCTCCTCCGAGCAGTACGTC. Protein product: CASNDPGTSSSEQYV.

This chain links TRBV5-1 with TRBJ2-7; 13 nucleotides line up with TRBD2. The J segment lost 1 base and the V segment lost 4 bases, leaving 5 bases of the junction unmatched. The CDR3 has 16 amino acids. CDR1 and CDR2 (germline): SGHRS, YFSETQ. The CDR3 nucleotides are TGCGCCAGCAGCCCCGGACTAGCGGGGGATTCCTACGAGCAGTACTTC. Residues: CASSPGLAGDSYEQYF.

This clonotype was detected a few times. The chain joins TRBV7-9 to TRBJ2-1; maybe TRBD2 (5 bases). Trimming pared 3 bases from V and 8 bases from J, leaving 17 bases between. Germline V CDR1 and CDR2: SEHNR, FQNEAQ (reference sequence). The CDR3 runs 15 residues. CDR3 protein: CASSFTPRGSYEQFF. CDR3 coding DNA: TGTGCCAGCAGCTTCACACCCCGGGGTAGCTATGAGCAGTTCTTC.

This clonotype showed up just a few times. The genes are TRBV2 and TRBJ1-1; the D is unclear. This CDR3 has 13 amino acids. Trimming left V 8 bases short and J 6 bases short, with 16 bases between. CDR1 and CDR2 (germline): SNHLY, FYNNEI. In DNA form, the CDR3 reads TGTGCCAGCTATTGGCGGGATGATCCTGAAGCTTTCTTT. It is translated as CASYWRDDPEAFF.

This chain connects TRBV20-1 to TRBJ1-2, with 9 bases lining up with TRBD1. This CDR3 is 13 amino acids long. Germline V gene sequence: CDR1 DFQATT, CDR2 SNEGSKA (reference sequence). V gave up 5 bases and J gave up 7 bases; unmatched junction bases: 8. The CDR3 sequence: CSAPPGQGIGYTF. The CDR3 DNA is TGCAGTGCTCCCCCCGGACAGGGGATTGGCTACACCTTC.

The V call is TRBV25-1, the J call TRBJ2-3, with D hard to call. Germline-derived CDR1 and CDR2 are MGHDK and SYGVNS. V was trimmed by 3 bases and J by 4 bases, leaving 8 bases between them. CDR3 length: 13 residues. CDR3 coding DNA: TGTGCCAGCAGTGAGTCGAGGCCAGATACGCAGTATTTT. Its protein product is CASSESRPDTQYF.

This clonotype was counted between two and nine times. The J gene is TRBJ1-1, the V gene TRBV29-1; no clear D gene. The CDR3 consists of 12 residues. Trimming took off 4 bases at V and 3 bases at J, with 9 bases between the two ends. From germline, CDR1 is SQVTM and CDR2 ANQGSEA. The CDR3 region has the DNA TGCAGCGTTGGGGCGCAGTACACTGAAGCTTTCTTT. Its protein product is CSVGAQYTEAFF.

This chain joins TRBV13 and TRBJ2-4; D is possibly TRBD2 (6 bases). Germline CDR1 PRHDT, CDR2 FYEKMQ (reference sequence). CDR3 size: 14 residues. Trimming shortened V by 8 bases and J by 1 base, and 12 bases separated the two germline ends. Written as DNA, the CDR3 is TGTGCCAGCGCCTTCCGGGGGGCCAAAAACATTCAGTACTTC. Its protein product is CASAFRGAKNIQYF.